Shown below are 4 T cell receptor beta chains from a single sample sequenced in a study of beta chain features in type 1 diabetes. Findings and caveats of the study: There was a moderate but significant shortening of TCRB CDR3s in all four CD4+ subsets of Type 1 diabetes patients.

For these TCRs, the target antigens are not known. The isolated RNA, all of it, was reverse transcribed, so expressed TCRB transcripts were what got sequenced. The assay was immunoSEQ multiplex PCR, and TCRdb's table has in-frame clones only and misses some. The table lists about 660,000 clones, around 15% of them singletons. The sequencing input was naive CD4+ T cells from blood. The receptor set was obtained from a man between 18 and 35 years old with type 1 diabetes.

The J gene is TRBJ1-2, the V gene TRBV4-3, with D uncertain. The V gene's germline CDR1 is LGHNA and CDR2 YSLEER. This CDR3 has 16 residues. The ends were cut back, 0 bases at V and 2 bases at J, with 13 bases in the middle. Here the CDR3 reads CASSQDLGYMNYGYTF. CDR3 DNA: TGCGCCAGCAGCCAAGATCTTGGGTATATGAACTATGGCTACACCTTC.

This sequence joins TRBV6-4 and TRBJ2-1; possibly TRBD2 for D (6 bases). Germline-derived CDR1 and CDR2 are MRHNA and SNTAGT. Trimming took 4 bases from V and 12 from J, leaving 13 bases between them. CDR3 length: 12 residues. The CDR3 DNA follows: TGTGCCAGCAGTGGGCCCGGGACTTCGCAGTTCTTC. It translates to CASSGPGTSQFF.

V gene TRBV6-6 combines with J gene TRBJ1-1; D may be TRBD1 (6 bases). CDR3 size: 15 residues. Per the germline V gene, CDR1 is MNHNY and CDR2 is SVGAGI (reference sequence). Trimming cost V 7 bases and J 1 base, with 16 bases left between them. CDR3 nucleotides: TGTGCCAGCATTCAACAGGGAGAGAAGAACACTGAAGCTTTCTTT. It encodes CASIQQGEKNTEAFF.

This clone was seen a few times. This rearrangement joins TRBV18 to TRBJ2-4, with TRBD2 identical over 8 bases. The CDR3 is 16 amino acids. The V gene's germline CDR1 is KGHSH and CDR2 LQKENI. After removal of 0 bases from V and 6 bases from J, the junction contained 7 bases not matched to a gene. CDR3 sequence reads: CASSPPSGGGGNIQYF. CDR3 DNA: TGTGCCAGCTCACCACCGTCGGGAGGGGGAGGAAACATTCAGTACTTC. Supplemented by reference TRBV18 and TRBJ2-4, the full variable domain reads NAGVMQNPRHLVRRRGQEARLRCSPMKGHSHVYWYRQLPEEGLKFMVYLQKENIIDESGMPKERFSAEFPKEGPSILRIQQVVRGDSAAYFCASSPPSGGGGNIQYFGAGTRLSVL.